Below, one T cell receptor beta chain is given with its context. The antigen is unknown. One junction end does not reproduce the germline sequence, and a read error may be involved. Time point here: recipient sample about 28 days before transplant, after cytoreduction. Blood collection times were about day -28 and days 30, 100, 180 posttransplant. This specimen belongs to a study of T cell clonotyping in hematopoietic cell transplantation. Findings and limits, study-wide: At the given depth, recipient repertoires were over 95% de novo clonotypes. Higher Inverse Simpson Index values in graft donor and pretransplant recipient predicted broader posttransplant TCR diversity.

Some clones are missing from TCRdb's copy, which holds only in-frame ones; the method was immunoSEQ multiplex PCR. The sample comprises about 9,000 clones, roughly 84% of which are singletons, and around a quarter rests with the top ten. The CDR3 is made up of 13 amino acids. Germline CDR1 GTSNPN, CDR2 SVGIG (reference sequence). The sequence was collected from a woman between 55 and 75 years old with acute myeloid leukemia. Some clones in this sample may be carry-over from other donors' samples. This chain links TRBV30 with TRBJ1-3; the match to TRBD1 covers 7 bases. Source: peripheral blood mononuclear cells, taken before stem cell transplant. The CDR3, as DNA: TGTGCCTGGAGTGTACGAGAAAAGGGGGCAGGAAATTTT. Its translation is CAWSVREKGAGNF.